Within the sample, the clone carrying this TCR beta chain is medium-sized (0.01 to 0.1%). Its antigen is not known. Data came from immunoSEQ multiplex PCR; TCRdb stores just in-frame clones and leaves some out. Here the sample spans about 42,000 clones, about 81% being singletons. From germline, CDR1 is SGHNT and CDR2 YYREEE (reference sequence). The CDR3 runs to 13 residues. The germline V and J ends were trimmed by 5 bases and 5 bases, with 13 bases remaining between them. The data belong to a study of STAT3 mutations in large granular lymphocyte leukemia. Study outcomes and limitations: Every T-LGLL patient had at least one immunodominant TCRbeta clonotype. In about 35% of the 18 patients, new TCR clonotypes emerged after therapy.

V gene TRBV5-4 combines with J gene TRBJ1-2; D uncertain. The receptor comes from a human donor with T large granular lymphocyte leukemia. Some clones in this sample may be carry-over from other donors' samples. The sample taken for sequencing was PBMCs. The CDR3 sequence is CASSQGSRYGYTF. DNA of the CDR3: TGTGCCAGCAGTCAAGGGAGTCGGTATGGCTACACCTTC.